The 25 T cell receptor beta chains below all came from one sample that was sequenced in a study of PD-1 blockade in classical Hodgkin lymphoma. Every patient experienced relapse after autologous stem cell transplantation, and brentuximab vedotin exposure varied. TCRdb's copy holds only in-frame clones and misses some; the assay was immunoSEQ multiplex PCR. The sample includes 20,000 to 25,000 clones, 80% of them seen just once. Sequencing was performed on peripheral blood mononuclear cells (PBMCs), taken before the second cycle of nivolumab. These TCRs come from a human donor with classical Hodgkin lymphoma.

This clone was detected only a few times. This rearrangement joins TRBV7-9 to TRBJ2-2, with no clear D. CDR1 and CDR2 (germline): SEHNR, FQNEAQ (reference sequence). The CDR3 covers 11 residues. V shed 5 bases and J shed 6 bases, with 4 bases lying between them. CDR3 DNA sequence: TGTGCCAGCAGCCCAGCCGGGGAGCTGTTTTTT. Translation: CASSPAGELFF.

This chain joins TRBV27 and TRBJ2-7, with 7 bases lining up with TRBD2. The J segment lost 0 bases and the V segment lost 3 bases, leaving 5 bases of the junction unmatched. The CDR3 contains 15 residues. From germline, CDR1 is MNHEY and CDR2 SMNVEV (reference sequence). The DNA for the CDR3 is TGTGCCAGCAGTTTTGTAGCGGGCGGCTCCTACGAGCAGTACTTC. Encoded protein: CASSFVAGGSYEQYF.

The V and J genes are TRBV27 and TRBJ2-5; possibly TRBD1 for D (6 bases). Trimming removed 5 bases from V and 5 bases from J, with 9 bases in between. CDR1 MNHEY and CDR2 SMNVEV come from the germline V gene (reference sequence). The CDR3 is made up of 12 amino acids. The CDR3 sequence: CASSPDRETQYF. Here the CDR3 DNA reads TGTGCCAGCAGTCCTGACAGGGAGACCCAGTACTTC.

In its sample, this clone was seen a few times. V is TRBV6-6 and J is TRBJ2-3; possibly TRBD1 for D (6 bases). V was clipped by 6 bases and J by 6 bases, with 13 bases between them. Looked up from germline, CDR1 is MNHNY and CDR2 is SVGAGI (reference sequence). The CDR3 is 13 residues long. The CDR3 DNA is TGTGCCAGCAGGGAACAGGGTTCGGATACGCAGTATTTT. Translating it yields CASREQGSDTQYF.

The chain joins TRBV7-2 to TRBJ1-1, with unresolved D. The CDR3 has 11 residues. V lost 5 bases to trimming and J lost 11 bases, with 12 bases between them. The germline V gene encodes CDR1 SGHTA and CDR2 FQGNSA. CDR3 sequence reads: CASSLEGSAFF. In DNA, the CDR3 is TGTGCCAGCAGCCTGGAGGGTTCGGCTTTCTTT.

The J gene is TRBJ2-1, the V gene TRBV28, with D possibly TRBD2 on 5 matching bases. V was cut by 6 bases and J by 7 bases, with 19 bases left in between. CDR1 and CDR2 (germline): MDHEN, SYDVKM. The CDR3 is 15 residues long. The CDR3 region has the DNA TGTGCCAGCAGCGTGACTTGGGGAGTAGGGAATGAGCAGTTCTTC. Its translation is CASSVTWGVGNEQFF.

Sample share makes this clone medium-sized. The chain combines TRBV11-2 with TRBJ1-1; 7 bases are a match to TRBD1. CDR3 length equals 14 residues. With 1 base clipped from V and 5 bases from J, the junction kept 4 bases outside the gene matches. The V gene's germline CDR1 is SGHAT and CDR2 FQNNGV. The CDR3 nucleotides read TGTGCCAGCAGCTTAGGACAGGGAGGGACTGAAGCTTTCTTT. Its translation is CASSLGQGGTEAFF.

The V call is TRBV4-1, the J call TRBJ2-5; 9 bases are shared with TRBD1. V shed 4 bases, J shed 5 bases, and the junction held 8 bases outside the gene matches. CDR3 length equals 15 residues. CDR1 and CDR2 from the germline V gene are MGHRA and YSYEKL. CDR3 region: CASSLTTTGGETQYF. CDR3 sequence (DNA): TGCGCCAGCAGCCTGACGACGACAGGGGGGGAGACCCAGTACTTC.

CDR3 nucleotides: TGTGCCAGCAGAAAACTAGCGGGGTACAATGAGCAGTTCTTC. Translating gives CASRKLAGYNEQFF. The J gene is TRBJ2-1, the V gene TRBV6-5; 10 bases map to TRBD2. The CDR3 covers 14 residues. V gave up 6 bases and J gave up 4 bases; unmatched junction bases: 3. CDR1 is MNHEY and CDR2 is SVGAGI in the germline V gene.

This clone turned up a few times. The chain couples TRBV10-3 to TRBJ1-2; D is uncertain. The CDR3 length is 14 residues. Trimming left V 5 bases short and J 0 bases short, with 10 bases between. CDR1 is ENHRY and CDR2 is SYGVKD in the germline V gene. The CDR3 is CAISQIPTNYGYTF. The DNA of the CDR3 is TGTGCCATCAGTCAGATCCCAACTAACTATGGCTACACCTTC.

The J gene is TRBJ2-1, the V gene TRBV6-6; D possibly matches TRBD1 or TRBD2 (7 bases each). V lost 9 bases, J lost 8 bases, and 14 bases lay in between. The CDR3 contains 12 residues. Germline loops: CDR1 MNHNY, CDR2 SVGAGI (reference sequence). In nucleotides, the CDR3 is TGTGCCAGTGGCAGGGGGAGGGATGAGCAGTTCTTC. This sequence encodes CASGRGRDEQFF.

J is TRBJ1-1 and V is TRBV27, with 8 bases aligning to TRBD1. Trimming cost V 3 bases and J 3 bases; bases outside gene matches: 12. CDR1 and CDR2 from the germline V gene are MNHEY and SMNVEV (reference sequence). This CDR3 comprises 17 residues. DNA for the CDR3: TGTGCCAGCAGTTTGGTCGCAGGGGGCGCGTTTCACACTGAAGCTTTCTTT. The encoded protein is CASSLVAGGAFHTEAFF.

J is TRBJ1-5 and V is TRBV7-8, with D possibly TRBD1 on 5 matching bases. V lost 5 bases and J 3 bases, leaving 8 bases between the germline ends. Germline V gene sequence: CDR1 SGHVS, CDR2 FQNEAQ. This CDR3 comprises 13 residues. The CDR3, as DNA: TGTGCCAGCAGCCTCAGGGACAATCAGCCCCAGCATTTT. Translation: CASSLRDNQPQHF. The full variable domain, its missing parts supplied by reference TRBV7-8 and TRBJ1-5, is GAGVSQSPRYKVAKRGQDVALRCDPISGHVSLFWYQQALGQGPEFLTYFQNEAQLDKSGLPSDRFFAERPEGSVSTLKIQRTQQEDSAVYLCASSLRDNQPQHFGDGTRLSIL.

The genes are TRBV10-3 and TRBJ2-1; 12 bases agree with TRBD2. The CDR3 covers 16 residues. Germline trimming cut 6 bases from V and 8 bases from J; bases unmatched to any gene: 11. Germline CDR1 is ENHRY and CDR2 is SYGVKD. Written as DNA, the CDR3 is TGTGCCATCAGCAAAGGACTAGCGGGATTGAGTTATGAGCAGTTCTTC. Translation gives CAISKGLAGLSYEQFF.

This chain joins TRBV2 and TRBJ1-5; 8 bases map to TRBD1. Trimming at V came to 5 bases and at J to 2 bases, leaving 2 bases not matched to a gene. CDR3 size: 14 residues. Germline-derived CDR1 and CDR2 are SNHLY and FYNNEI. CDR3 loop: CASSSGGGNQPQHF. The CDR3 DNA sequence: TGTGCCAGCAGTTCAGGGGGCGGCAATCAGCCCCAGCATTTT.

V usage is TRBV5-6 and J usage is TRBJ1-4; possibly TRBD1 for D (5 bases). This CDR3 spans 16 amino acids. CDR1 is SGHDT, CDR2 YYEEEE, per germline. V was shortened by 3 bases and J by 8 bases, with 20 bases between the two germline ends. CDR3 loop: CASSSTTRRVGEKLFF. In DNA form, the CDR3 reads TGTGCCAGCAGCTCAACGACCCGCAGGGTCGGGGAAAAACTGTTTTTT. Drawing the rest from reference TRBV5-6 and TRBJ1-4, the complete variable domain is DAGVTQSPTHLIKTRGQQVTLRCSPKSGHDTVSWYQQALGQGPQFIFQYYEEEERQRGNFPDRFSGHQFPNYSSELNVNALLLGDSALYLCASSSTTRRVGEKLFFGSGTQLSVL.

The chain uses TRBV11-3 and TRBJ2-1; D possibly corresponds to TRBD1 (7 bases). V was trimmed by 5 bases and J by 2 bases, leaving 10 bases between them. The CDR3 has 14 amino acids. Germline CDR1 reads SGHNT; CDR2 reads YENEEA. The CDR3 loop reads CASSRGTAYNEQFF. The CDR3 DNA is TGTGCCAGCAGCCGCGGGACAGCCTACAATGAGCAGTTCTTC.

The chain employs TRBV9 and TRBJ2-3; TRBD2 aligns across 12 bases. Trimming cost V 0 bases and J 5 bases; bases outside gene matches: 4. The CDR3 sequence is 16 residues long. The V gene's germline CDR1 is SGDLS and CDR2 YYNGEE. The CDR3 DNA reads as TGTGCCAGCAGCGTAGGACTAGCGGGAGTTGGAGATACGCAGTATTTT. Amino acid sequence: CASSVGLAGVGDTQYF.

In nucleotides, the CDR3 is TGTGCCAGCAGCGTGAGTCCTAATGAAAAACTGTTTTTT. Its translation: CASSVSPNEKLFF. The chain has TRBV9 and TRBJ1-4; the D is unclear. V shed 2 bases and J shed 3 bases, with 5 bases lying between them. The germline gives CDR1 SGDLS, CDR2 YYNGEE. CDR3 length equals 13 residues.

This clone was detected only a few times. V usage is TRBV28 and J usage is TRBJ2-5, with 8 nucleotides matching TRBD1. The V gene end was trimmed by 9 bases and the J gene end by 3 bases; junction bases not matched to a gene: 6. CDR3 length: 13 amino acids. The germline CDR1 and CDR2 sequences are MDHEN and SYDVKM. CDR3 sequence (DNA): TGTGCCAGTCTCCGGACAGGGAAAGAGACCCAGTACTTC. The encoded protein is CASLRTGKETQYF.

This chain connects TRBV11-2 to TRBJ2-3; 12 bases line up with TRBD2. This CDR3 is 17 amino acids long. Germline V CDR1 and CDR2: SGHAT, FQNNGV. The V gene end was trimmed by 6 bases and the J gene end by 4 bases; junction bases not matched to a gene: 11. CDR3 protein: CASSRRTSGNGADTQYF. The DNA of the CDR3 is TGTGCCAGCAGTAGGAGGACTAGCGGGAACGGAGCAGATACGCAGTATTTT.

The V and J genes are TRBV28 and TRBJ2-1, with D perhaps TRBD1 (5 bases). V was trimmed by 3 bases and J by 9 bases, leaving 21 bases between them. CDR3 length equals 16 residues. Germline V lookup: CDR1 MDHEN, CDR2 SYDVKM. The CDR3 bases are TGTGCCAGCAGTTTGGGTAAAGGGGCACCTTGGGGTGAGCAGTTCTTC. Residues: CASSLGKGAPWGEQFF. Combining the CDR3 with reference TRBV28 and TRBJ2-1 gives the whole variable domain DVKVTQSSRYLVKRTGEKVFLECVQDMDHENMFWYRQDPGLGLRLIYFSYDVKMKEKGDIPEGYSVSREKKERFSLILESASTNQTSMYLCASSLGKGAPWGEQFFGPGTRLTVL.

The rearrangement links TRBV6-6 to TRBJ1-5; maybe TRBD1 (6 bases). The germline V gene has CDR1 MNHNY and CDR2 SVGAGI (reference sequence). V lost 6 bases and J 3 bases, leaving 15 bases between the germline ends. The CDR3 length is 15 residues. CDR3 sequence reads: CASSPTGTHNQPQHF. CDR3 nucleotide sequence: TGTGCCAGCAGCCCGACCGGGACACACAATCAGCCCCAGCATTTT.

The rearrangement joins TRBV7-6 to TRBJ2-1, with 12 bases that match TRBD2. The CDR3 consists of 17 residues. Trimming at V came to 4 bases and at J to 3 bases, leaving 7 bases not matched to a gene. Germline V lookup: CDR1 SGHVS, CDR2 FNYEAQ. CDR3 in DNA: TGTGCCAGCAGCTACGGACTAGCGGGACTCGGCTACAATGAGCAGTTCTTC. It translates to CASSYGLAGLGYNEQFF.

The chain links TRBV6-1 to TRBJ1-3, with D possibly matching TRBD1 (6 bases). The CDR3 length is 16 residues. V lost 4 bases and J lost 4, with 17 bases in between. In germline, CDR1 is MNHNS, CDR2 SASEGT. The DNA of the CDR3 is TGTGCCAGCAGTGTGAACAGGGAATTGCAAGGAAACACCATATATTTT. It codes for CASSVNRELQGNTIYF.